Following are 3 T cell receptor beta chains from one sample sequenced in a study of OX40 agonist ivuxolimab in advanced cancers. The data were produced by immunoSEQ multiplex PCR, yet TCRdb's version contains in-frame clones alone and is incomplete. The sample holds some 45,000 clones; around 85% are singletons and the top ten take 0.38%. The sequences come from CD4+ or CD8+ T cells sorted from blood, collected in a trial of the OX40 agonist ivuxolimab. Receptor source: an adult with an advanced solid tumor such as melanoma, head and neck, liver or kidney cancer.

The gene calls are TRBV5-6 and TRBJ2-2; D not certain. This CDR3 has 13 residues. CDR1 and CDR2 from the germline V gene are SGHDT and YYEEEE. V lost 8 bases and J lost 7, with 15 bases in between. The CDR3 reads CASRVRPRGELFF. The DNA for the CDR3 is TGTGCCAGTCGAGTTCGGCCCCGCGGGGAGCTGTTTTTT. The whole variable domain, filled in from reference TRBV5-6 and TRBJ2-2, reads DAGVTQSPTHLIKTRGQQVTLRCSPKSGHDTVSWYQQALGQGPQFIFQYYEEEERQRGNFPDRFSGHQFPNYSSELNVNALLLGDSALYLCASRVRPRGELFFGEGSRLTVL.

The chain is built from TRBV18 and TRBJ2-7; maybe TRBD2 (5 bases). CDR3 length: 12 amino acids. Germline values: CDR1 KGHSH, CDR2 LQKENI. Trimming left V 2 bases short and J 6 bases short, with 8 bases between. The CDR3 loop is CASSPEGGEQYF. The CDR3 nucleotides read TGTGCCAGCTCACCAGAAGGAGGCGAGCAGTACTTC.

The rearrangement links TRBV28 to TRBJ2-2; a weak D match, TRBD1 (6 bases). CDR3 length: 14 residues. V shed 3 bases and J shed 1 base, with 6 bases lying between them. The germline V gene encodes CDR1 MDHEN and CDR2 SYDVKM. CDR3: CASSLGQNTGELFF. The CDR3 DNA follows: TGTGCCAGCAGTTTGGGACAGAACACCGGGGAGCTGTTTTTT. The full variable domain, with the rest looked up from reference TRBV28 and TRBJ2-2, is DVKVTQSSRYLVKRTGEKVFLECVQDMDHENMFWYRQDPGLGLRLIYFSYDVKMKEKGDIPEGYSVSREKKERFSLILESASTNQTSMYLCASSLGQNTGELFFGEGSRLTVL.